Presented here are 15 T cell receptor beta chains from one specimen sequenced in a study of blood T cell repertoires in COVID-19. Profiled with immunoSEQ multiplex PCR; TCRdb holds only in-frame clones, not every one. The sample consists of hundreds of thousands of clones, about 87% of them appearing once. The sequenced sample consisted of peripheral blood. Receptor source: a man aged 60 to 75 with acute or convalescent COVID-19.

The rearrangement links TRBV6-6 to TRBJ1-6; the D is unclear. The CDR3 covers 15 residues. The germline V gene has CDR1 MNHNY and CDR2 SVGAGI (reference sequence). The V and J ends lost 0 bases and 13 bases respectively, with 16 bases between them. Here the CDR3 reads CASSYSRAPGDPLHF. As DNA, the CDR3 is TGTGCCAGCAGTTACTCGAGGGCTCCCGGCGACCCCCTCCACTTT.

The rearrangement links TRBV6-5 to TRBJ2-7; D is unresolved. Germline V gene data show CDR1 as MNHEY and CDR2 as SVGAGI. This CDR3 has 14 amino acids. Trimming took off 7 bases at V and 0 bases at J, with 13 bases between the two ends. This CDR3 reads CASTLTAFSYEQYF. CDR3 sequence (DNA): TGTGCCAGCACCCTAACAGCCTTCTCCTACGAGCAGTACTTC.

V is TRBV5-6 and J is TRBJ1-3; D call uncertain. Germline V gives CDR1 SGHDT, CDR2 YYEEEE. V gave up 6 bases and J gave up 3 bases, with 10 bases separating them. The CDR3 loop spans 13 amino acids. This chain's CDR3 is CASTGPIGNTIYF. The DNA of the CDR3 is TGTGCCAGCACCGGTCCGATTGGAAACACCATATATTTT.

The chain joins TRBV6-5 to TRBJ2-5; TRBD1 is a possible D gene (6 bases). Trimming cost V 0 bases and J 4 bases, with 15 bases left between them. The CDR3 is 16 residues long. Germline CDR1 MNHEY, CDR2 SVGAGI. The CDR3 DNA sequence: TGTGCCAGCAGTTACTCGGGCAGGGGTTTATCAGAGACCCAGTACTTC. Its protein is CASSYSGRGLSETQYF.

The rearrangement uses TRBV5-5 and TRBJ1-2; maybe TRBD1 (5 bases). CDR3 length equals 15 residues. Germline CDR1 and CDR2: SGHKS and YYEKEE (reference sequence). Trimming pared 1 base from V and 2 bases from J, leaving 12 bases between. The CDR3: CASSLTGEVNYGYTF. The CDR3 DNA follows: TGTGCCAGCAGCTTGACAGGCGAGGTAAACTATGGCTACACCTTC.

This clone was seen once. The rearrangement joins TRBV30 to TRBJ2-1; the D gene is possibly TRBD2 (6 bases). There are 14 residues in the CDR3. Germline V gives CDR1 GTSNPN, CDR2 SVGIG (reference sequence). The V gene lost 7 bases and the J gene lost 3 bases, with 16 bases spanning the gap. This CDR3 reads CASDRRGVYNEQFF. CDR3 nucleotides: TGTGCCTCGGATAGGAGGGGCGTCTACAATGAGCAGTTCTTC.

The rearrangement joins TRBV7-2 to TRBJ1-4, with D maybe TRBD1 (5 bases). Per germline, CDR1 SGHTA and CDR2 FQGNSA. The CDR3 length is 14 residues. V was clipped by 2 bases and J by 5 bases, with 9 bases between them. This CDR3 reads CASSLTGLNEKLFF. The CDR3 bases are TGTGCCAGCAGCTTAACAGGACTAAATGAAAAACTGTTTTTT.

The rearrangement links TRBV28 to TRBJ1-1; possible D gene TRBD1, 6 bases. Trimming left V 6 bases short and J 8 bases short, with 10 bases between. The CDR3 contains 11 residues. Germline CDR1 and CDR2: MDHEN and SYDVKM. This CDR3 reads CASRAGTEAFF. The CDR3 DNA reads TGTGCCAGCAGGGCCGGGACAGAAGCTTTCTTT. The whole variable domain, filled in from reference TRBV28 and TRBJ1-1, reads DVKVTQSSRYLVKRTGEKVFLECVQDMDHENMFWYRQDPGLGLRLIYFSYDVKMKEKGDIPEGYSVSREKKERFSLILESASTNQTSMYLCASRAGTEAFFGQGTRLTVV.

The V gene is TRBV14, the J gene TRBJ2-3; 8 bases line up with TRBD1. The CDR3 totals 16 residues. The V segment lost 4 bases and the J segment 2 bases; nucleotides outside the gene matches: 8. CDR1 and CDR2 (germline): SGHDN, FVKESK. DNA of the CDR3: TGTGCCAGCAGCCGCCTGACAGGGGCTCACACAGATACGCAGTATTTT. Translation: CASSRLTGAHTDTQYF.

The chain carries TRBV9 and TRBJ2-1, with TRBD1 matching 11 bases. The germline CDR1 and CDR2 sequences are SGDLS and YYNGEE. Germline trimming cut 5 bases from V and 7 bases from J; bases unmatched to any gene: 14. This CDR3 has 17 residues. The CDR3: CASSQRSRTGGRNEQFF. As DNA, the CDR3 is TGTGCCAGCAGTCAACGGTCTCGGACAGGGGGCCGGAATGAGCAGTTCTTC.

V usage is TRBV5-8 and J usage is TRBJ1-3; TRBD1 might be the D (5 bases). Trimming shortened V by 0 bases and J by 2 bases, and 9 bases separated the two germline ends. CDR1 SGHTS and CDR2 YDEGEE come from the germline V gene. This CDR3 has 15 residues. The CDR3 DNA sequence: TGTGCCAGCAGCTTGGTTCCAGGGACTGGAAACACCATATATTTT. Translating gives CASSLVPGTGNTIYF.

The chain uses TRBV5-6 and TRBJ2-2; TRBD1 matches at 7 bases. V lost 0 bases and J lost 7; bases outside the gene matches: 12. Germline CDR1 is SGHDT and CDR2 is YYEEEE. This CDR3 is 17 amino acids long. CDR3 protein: CASSLASTGVRVGELFF. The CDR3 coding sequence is TGTGCCAGCAGCTTGGCGTCCACAGGGGTGAGGGTCGGGGAGCTGTTTTTT.

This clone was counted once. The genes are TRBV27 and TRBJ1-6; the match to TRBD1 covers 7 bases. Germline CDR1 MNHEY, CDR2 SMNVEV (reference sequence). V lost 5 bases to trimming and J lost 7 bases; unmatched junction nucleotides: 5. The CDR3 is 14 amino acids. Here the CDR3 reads CASSDRVLNSPLHF. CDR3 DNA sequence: TGTGCCAGCAGTGACAGGGTGTTGAATTCACCCCTCCACTTT.

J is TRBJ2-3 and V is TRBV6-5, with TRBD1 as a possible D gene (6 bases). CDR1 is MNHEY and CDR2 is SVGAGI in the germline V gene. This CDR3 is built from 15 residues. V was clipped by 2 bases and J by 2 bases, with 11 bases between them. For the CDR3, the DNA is TGTGCCAGCAGTTACACAGGGTCCTCCACAGATACGCAGTATTTT. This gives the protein CASSYTGSSTDTQYF.

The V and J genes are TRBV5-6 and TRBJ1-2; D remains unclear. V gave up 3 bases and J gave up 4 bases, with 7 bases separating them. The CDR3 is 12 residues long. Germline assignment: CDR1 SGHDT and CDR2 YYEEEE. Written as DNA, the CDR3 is TGTGCCAGCAGCTACAACAGCTATGGCTACACCTTC. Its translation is CASSYNSYGYTF.